This T cell receptor beta chain was captured by sequencing in a study of tumor T cells in aggressive B-cell lymphoma. TCRdb's table, derived via immunoSEQ multiplex PCR, lists solely in-frame clones and lacks some. The sample consists of 9,500 to 13,000 clones, about 89% of them appearing once. CDR1 is LNHDA and CDR2 is SQIVND in the germline V gene (reference sequence). Trimming removed 6 bases at V and 5 bases at J, with 20 bases between. The CDR3 is 15 residues long. The sequenced sample was tumor tissue. The chain links TRBV19 to TRBJ2-7; TRBD2 might be the D (6 bases). This clonotype originated in an adult with diffuse large B cell lymphoma. CDR3 sequence (DNA): TGTGCCAGTAGCATCCGGGACTCTCGTTTTGACGAGCAGTACTTC. Amino acid sequence: CASSIRDSRFDEQYF.